The rows below give T cell receptor beta chains drawn from one sample of a study of cytomegalovirus exposure and HLA in healthy donors. Assay used: immunoSEQ multiplex PCR; TCRdb lists only in-frame clones, some missing. The table lists about 96,000 clones, about four fifths of them singletons. Material for sequencing was PBMCs. The receptors stem from a woman in her seventies in good health and CMV-seropositive. Both conserved end residues are part of each CDR3. Fields, in order: clone size, J gene, V gene, D gene, CDR3 DNA, CDR3 protein. The D gene is left open where the match is weak. Expanded clones get a size class; other rows say once, few or many, or leave the size out.

size: NA
J: TRBJ2-1
V: TRBV9
D: TRBD2
DNA: TGTGCCAGCAGTACCGATAGCGGGTCCTCCTACAATGAGCAGTTCTTC
CDR3: CASSTDSGSSYNEQFF

size: NA
J: TRBJ2-1
V: TRBV19
D: TRBD2
DNA: TGTGCCAGTTCGGGACTAGCGGGGGTCCGGGGTGAGCAGTTCTTC
CDR3: CASSGLAGVRGEQFF

size: NA
J: TRBJ2-7
V: TRBV10-3
D: TRBD2
DNA: TGTGCCATCAGTGACCCGGGACTAGCGTCTACCCAGCAGTACTTC
CDR3: CAISDPGLASTQQYF

size: NA
J: TRBJ2-3
V: TRBV7-9
D: TRBD2
DNA: TGTGCCAGCAGTCCCCCCGGGCGGGGGGGGGATACGCAGTATTTT
CDR3: CASSPPGRGGDTQYF

size: NA
J: TRBJ2-7
V: TRBV28
D: NA
DNA: TGTGCCAGCAGTTTCTACCCCTATAGAGGGAGTTCTACCTACGAGCAGTACTTC
CDR3: CASSFYPYRGSSTYEQYF

size: NA
J: TRBJ2-1
V: TRBV11-3
D: NA
DNA: TGTGCCAGCAGCCGACAGGATTATGAGCAGTTCTTC
CDR3: CASSRQDYEQFF

size: NA
J: TRBJ1-3
V: TRBV4-2
D: NA
DNA: TGTGCCAGCAGCCAAGAGGGGGGTAAAGGAAACACCATATATTTT
CDR3: CASSQEGGKGNTIYF

size: once
J: TRBJ2-5
V: TRBV27
D: NA
DNA: TGTGCCAGCAGCCGCTTGCAGGGAAGGGGCGAGACCCAGTACTTC
CDR3: CASSRLQGRGETQYF

size: NA
J: TRBJ1-4
V: TRBV6-1
D: TRBD1
DNA: TGTGCCAGCAGTGGGGCAGGGGGCATAGTTACTAATGAAAAACTGTTTTTT
CDR3: CASSGAGGIVTNEKLFF

size: once
J: TRBJ1-1
V: TRBV19
D: NA
DNA: TGTGCCAGTAGATCCCGACAGGCTAACACTGAAGCTTTCTTT
CDR3: CASRSRQANTEAFF

size: NA
J: TRBJ2-5
V: TRBV10-3
D: NA
DNA: TGTGCCATCCTCGGAACAGCGGGAGAGACCCAGTACTTC
CDR3: CAILGTAGETQYF

size: once
J: TRBJ2-7
V: TRBV27
D: TRBD1
DNA: TGTGCCAGCAGTTCGGGACAGGGGGTTACTTACGAGCAGTACTTC
CDR3: CASSSGQGVTYEQYF

size: NA
J: TRBJ2-2
V: TRBV27
D: NA
DNA: TGTGCCAGCAGTTTATTTGGTCGGAACGACTCAGACAACACCGGGGAGCTGTTTTTT
CDR3: CASSLFGRNDSDNTGELFF

size: NA
J: TRBJ1-6
V: TRBV19
D: NA
DNA: TGTGCCAGTAGTACGATAACAGGGCAAAATTCACCCCTCCACTTT
CDR3: CASSTITGQNSPLHF

size: NA
J: TRBJ2-7
V: TRBV19
D: TRBD1
DNA: TGTGCCTCTTCGACAGGGGGCTACGAGCAGTACTTC
CDR3: CASSTGGYEQYF

size: NA
J: TRBJ2-1
V: TRBV7-7
D: TRBD2
DNA: TGTGCTAGCAGCTTAGGGTCTAGCGGGGGTTACAATGAGCAGTTCTTC
CDR3: CASSLGSSGGYNEQFF

size: NA
J: TRBJ2-5
V: TRBV4-1
D: NA
DNA: TGCGCCAGCAGCCAAGACTGGGCGGAGACCCAGTACTTC
CDR3: CASSQDWAETQYF

size: NA
J: TRBJ1-2
V: TRBV5-4
D: NA
DNA: TGTGCCAGCAGCCCAAGTCCCGGGACTAACTATGGCTACACCTTC
CDR3: CASSPSPGTNYGYTF

size: NA
J: TRBJ2-5
V: TRBV5-1
D: NA
DNA: TGCGCCAGCAGCGACGACAGGAATCGAGAGACCCAGTACTTC
CDR3: CASSDDRNRETQYF

size: once
J: TRBJ2-3
V: TRBV9
D: NA
DNA: TGTGCCAGCAGCCTCTTCCCAGATACGCAGTATTTT
CDR3: CASSLFPDTQYF

size: NA
J: TRBJ2-7
V: TRBV28
D: NA
DNA: TGTGCCAGCAGCTCTAGGAACCACGAGCAGTACTTC
CDR3: CASSSRNHEQYF

size: NA
J: TRBJ2-4
V: TRBV2
D: TRBD2
DNA: TGTGCCAGCAGCTCCCTCGGGGGGGCGCTACGGAACTTC
CDR3: CASSSLGGALRNF

size: NA
J: TRBJ2-1
V: TRBV19
D: TRBD2
DNA: TGTGCCAGTGGGAGGACTAGCGGATTCCCTTCCTACAATGAGCAGTTCTTC
CDR3: CASGRTSGFPSYNEQFF

size: NA
J: TRBJ1-2
V: TRBV2
D: NA
DNA: TGTGCCAGCAGTGAAACGGGAGGCTACACCTTC
CDR3: CASSETGGYTF

size: NA
J: TRBJ2-7
V: TRBV5-1
D: NA
DNA: TGCGCCAGCAGCTATCCCAGGGAGGACTACGAGCAGTACTTC
CDR3: CASSYPREDYEQYF